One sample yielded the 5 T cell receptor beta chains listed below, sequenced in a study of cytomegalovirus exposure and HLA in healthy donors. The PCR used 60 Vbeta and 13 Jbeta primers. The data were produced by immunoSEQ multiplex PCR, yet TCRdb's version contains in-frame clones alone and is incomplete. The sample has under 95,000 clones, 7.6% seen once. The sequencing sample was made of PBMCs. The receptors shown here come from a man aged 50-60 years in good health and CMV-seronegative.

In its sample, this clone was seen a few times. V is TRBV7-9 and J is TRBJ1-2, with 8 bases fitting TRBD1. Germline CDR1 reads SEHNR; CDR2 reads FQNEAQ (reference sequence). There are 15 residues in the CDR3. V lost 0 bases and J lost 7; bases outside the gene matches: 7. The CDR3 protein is CASSLAPTGVSGYTF. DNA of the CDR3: TGTGCCAGCAGCTTAGCCCCGACAGGGGTGAGTGGCTACACCTTC.

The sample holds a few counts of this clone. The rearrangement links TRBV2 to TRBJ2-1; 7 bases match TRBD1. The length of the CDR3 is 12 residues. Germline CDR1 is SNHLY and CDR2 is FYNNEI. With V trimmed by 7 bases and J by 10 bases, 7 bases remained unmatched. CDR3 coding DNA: TGTGCCAGCAACGAGGGGGCGAGGGAGCAGTTCTTC. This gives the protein CASNEGAREQFF.

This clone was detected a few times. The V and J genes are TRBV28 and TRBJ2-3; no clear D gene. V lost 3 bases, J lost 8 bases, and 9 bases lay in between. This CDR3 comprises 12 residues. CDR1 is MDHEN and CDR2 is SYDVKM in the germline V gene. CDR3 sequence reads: CASSFYPPTQYF. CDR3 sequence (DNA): TGTGCCAGCAGTTTCTACCCTCCTACGCAGTATTTT.

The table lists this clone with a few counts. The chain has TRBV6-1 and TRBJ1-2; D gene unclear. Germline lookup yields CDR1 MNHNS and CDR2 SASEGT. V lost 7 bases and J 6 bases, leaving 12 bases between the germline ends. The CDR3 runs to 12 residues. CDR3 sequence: CASTWAAHGYTF. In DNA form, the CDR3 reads TGTGCCAGCACATGGGCAGCCCATGGCTACACCTTC.

CDR3 sequence (DNA): TGTGCCAGCACCCGGGACAGGGAGAATGAAAAACTGTTTTTT. This translates into CASTRDRENEKLFF. The chain combines TRBV2 with TRBJ1-4, with 9 nucleotides matching TRBD1. The trim removed 7 bases at V and 5 bases at J, leaving 5 bases unmatched. The germline V gene has CDR1 SNHLY and CDR2 FYNNEI. This CDR3 spans 14 amino acids.